The source of this T cell receptor (beta chain) is a study of T cell changes during pregnancy in multiple sclerosis. Clones were sequenced by immunoSEQ multiplex PCR, and TCRdb holds only the in-frame ones, with some missing. This table holds approximately 93,000 clones, approximately 90% found once. CDR1 and CDR2 (germline): SGHTA, FQGNSA. This CDR3 has 16 amino acids. V lost 2 bases, J lost 0 bases, and 11 bases lay in between. The TCR originated in a female donor with multiple sclerosis, enrolled in a pregnancy study. This material consisted of peripheral blood, taken before pregnancy. The rearrangement joins TRBV7-2 to TRBJ1-3, with D hard to call. The CDR3 bases are TGTGCCAGCAGCTTATTTTCCCCAGGCTCTGGAAACACCATATATTTT. It encodes CASSLFSPGSGNTIYF.